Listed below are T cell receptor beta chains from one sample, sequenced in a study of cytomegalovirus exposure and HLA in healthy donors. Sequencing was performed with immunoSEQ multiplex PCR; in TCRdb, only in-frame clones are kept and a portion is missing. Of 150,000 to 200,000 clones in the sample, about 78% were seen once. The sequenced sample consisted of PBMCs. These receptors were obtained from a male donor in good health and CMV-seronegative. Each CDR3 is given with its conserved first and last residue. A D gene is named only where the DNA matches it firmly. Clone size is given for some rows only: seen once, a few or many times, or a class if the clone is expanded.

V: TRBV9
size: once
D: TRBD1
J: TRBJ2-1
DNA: TGTGCCAGCAGCGCTTCATCACAGGGGCCAAGATTCTTC
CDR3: CASSASSQGPRFF

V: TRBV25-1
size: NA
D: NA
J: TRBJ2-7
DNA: TGTGCCAGCAGTGTGGCCCTCGAGCAGTACTTC
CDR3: CASSVALEQYF

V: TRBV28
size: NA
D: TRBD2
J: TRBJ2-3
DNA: TGTGCCAGCACCCAGAGCGGGGCGGGAGTGTCAGATACGCAGTATTTT
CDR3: CASTQSGAGVSDTQYF

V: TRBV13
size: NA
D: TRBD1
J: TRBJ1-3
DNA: TGTGCCAGCAGCTTAAGACAGGGTCGATCTGGAAACACCATATATTTT
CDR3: CASSLRQGRSGNTIYF

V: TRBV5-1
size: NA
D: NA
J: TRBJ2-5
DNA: TGCGCCAGCAGCTTGGCCCCGGGGGTTGGGGAGACCCAGTACTTC
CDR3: CASSLAPGVGETQYF

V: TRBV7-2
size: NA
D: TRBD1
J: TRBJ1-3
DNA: TGTGCCAGCCGACAGGGAACTTCAGGAAACACCATATATTTT
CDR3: CASRQGTSGNTIYF

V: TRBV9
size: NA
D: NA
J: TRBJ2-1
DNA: TGTGCCAGCAGCGTAGAAGATAGCTCCTACAATGAGCAGTTCTTC
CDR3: CASSVEDSSYNEQFF

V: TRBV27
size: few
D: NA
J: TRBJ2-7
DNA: TGTGCCAGCAGCGCATACACCACTGGGGGGGCACCCTACGAGCAGTACTTC
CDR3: CASSAYTTGGAPYEQYF

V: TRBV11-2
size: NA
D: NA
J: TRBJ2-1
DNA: TGTGCCAGCAGCTTAATCGTCAGGCGCAATGAGCAGTTCTTC
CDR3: CASSLIVRRNEQFF

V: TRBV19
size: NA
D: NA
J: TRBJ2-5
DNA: TGTGCCAGTAGTGGATCTAGTTTAGAGACCCAGTACTTC
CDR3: CASSGSSLETQYF

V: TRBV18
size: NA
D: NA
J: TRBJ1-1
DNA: TGTGCCAGCTCACCACAACCCGGGAACACTGAAGCTTTCTTT
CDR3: CASSPQPGNTEAFF

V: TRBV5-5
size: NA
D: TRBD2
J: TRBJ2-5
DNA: TGTGCCAGCAGCGTGGGGACTAGGGGGCAAGAGACCCAGTACTTC
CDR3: CASSVGTRGQETQYF

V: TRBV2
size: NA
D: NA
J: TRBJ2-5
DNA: TGTGCCAGCAGTATTATCACACTAGCAGAACAAGAGACCCAGTACTTC
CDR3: CASSIITLAEQETQYF

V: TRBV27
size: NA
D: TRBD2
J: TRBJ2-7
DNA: TGTGCCAGCAGTTTAAAGCAACCTGGGAGCACGGCTAGCGGGAGTTCGGGCGAGCAGTACTTC
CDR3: CASSLKQPGSTASGSSGEQYF

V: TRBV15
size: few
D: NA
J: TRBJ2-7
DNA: TGTGCCACCAGCAGAGATCGCGGAACCTACGAGCAGTACTTC
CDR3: CATSRDRGTYEQYF

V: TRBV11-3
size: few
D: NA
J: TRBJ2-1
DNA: TGTGCCAGCAGCCACGACTCTTTTAGTGGGCAGTTCTTC
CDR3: CASSHDSFSGQFF

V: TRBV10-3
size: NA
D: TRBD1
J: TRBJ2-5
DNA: TGTGCCATCAGGGCCACAGGGGAAGAGACCCAGTACTTC
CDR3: CAIRATGEETQYF

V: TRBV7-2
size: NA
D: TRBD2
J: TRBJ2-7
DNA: TGTGCCAGCAGAATAGCGGGGGGGCCCAACTACGAGCAGTACTTC
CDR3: CASRIAGGPNYEQYF

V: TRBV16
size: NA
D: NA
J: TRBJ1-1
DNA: TGTGCCAGCAGCCCGGAGCGGGGGGGCACTGAAGCTTTCTTT
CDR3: CASSPERGGTEAFF

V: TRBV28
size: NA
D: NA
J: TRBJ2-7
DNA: TGTGCCAGCAGTCGGAGCGGACCCCTCGCCGAGCAGTACTTC
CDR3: CASSRSGPLAEQYF

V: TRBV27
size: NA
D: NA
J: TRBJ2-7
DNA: TGTGCCAGCAGCACCCGCCCCCAGGGATCCTCCGAGCAGTACTTC
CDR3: CASSTRPQGSSEQYF

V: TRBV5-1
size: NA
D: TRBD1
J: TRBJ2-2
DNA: TGCGCCAGCAACTCCGGGACAGGGGCTGCCGGGGAGCTGTTTTTT
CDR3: CASNSGTGAAGELFF

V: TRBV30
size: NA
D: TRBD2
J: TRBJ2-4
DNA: TGTGCCTGGGCTCCCGGGACTACCGTAAACATTCAGTACTTC
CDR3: CAWAPGTTVNIQYF

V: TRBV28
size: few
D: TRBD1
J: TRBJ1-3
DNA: TGTGCCAGCAGTCCCTGGTCAGGGGGCCCTGGAAACACCATATATTTT
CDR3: CASSPWSGGPGNTIYF

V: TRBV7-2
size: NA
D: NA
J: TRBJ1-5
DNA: TGTGCCAGCAGCTTAGTGGGGTCCAGGGTGAATAGCAATCAGCCCCAGCATTTT
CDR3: CASSLVGSRVNSNQPQHF

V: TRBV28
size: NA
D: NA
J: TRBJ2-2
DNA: TGTGCCAGCAGTTTAGGAGGCACCGGGGAGCTGTTTTTT
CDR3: CASSLGGTGELFF

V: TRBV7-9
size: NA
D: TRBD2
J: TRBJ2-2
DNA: TGTGCCAGCACCCCAACTAGCGGGTCGAACACCGGGGAGCTGTTTTTT
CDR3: CASTPTSGSNTGELFF

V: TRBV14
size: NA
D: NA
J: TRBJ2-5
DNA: TGTGCCAGCAGCCAAGATCCGGCAGGGAAAGAGACCCAGTACTTC
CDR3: CASSQDPAGKETQYF

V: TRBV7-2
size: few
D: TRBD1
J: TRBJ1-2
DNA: TGTGCCAGCAGCTCCTACCCGGGGACAGGGGGCAACTATGGCTACACCTTC
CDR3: CASSSYPGTGGNYGYTF

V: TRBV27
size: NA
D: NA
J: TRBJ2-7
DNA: TGTGCCAGCAGTTTATACGGCAGGGGTGGCGAGCAGTACTTC
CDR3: CASSLYGRGGEQYF

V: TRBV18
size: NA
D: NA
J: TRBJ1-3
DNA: TGTGCCAGCTCACTGAGGGACATCTCTGGAAACACCATATATTTT
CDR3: CASSLRDISGNTIYF

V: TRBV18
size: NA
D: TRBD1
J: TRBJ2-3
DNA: TGTGCCAGCCGGCTAGACAGGGTCACAGATACGCAGTATTTT
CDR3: CASRLDRVTDTQYF

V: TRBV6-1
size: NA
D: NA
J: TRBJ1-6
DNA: TGTGCCAGCAGTGATGACAGTTACGGGAATTCACCCCTCCACTTT
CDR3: CASSDDSYGNSPLHF